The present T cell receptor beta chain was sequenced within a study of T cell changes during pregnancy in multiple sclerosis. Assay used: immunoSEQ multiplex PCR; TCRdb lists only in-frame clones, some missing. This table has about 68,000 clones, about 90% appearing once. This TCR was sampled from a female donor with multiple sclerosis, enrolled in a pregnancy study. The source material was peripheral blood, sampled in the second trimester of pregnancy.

This CDR3 is CASGGSYGYTF. Written as DNA, the CDR3 is TGTGCCTCCGGGGGGTCCTATGGCTACACCTTC. The genes are TRBV6-5 and TRBJ1-2; D perhaps matches TRBD1 (5 bases). Per the germline V gene, CDR1 is MNHEY and CDR2 is SVGAGI. Trimming stripped 11 bases from V and 4 bases from J, with 11 bases between. CDR3 length: 11 amino acids.